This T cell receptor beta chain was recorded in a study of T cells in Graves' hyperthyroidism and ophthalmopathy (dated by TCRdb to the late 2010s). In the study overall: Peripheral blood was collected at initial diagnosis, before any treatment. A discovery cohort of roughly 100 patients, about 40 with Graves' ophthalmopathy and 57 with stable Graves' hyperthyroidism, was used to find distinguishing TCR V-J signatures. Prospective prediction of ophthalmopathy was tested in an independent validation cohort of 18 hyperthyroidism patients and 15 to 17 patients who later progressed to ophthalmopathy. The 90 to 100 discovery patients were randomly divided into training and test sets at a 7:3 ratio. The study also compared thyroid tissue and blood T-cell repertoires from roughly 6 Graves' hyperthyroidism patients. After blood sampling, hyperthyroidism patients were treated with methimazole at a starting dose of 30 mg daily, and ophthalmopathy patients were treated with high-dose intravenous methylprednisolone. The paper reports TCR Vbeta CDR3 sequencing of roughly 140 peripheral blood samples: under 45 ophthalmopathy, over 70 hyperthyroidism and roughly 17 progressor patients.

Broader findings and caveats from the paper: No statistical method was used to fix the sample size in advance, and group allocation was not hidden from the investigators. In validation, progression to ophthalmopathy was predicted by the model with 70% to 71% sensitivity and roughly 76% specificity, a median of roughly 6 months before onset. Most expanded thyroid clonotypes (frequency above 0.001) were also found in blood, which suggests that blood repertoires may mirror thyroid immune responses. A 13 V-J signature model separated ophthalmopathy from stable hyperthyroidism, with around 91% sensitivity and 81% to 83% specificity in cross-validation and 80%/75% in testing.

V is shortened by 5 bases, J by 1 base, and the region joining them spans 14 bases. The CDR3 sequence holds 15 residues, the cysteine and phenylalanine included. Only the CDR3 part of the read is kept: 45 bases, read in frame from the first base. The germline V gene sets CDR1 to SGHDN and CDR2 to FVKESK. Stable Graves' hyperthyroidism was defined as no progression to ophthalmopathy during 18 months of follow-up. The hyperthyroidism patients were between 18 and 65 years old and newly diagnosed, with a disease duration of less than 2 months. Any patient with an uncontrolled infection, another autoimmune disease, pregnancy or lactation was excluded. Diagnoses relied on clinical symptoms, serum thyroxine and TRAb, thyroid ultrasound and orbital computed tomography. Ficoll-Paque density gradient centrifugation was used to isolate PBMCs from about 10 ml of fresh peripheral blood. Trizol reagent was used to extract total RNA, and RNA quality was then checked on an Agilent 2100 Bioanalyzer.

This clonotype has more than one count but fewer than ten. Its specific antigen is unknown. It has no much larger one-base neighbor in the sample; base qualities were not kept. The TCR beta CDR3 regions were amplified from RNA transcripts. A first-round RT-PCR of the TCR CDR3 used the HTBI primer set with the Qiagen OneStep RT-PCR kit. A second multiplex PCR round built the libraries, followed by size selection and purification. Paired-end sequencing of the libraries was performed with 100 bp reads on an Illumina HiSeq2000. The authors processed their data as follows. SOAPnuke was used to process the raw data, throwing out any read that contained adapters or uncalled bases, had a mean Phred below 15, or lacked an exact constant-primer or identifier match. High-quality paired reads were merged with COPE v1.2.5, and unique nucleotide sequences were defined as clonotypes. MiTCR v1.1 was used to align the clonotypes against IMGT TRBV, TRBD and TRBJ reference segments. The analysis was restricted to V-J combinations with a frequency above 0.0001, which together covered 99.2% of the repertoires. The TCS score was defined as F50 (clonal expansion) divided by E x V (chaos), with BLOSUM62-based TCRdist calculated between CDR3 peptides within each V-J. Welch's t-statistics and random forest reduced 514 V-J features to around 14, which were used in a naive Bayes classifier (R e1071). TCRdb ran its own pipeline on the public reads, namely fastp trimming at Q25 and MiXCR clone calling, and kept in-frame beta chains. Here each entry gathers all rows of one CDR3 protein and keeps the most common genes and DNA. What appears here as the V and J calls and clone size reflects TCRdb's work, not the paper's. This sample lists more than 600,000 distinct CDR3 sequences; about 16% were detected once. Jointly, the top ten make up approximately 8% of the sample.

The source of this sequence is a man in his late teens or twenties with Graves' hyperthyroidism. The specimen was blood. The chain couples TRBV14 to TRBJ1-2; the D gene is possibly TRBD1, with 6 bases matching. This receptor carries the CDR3 CASSKWTVLNYGYTF. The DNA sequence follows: TGTGCCAGCAGCAAATGGACAGTCCTTAACTATGGCTACACCTTC. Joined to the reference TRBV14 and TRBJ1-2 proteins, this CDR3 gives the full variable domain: EAGVTQFPSHSVIEKGQTVTLRCDPISGHDNLYWYRRVMGKEIKFLLHFVKESKQDESGMPNNRFLAERTGGTYSTLKVQPAELEDSGVYFCASSKWTVLNYGYTFGSGTRLTVV.